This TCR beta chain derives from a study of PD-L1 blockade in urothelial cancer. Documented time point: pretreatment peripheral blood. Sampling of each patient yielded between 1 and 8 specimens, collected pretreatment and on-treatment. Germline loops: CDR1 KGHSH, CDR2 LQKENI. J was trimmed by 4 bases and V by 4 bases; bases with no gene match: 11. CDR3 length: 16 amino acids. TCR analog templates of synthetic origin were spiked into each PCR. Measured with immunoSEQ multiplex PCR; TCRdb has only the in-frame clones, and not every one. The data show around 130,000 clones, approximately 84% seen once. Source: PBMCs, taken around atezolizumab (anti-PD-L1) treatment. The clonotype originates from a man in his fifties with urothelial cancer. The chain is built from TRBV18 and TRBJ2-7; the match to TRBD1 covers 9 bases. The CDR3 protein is CASSHNTGTGSYEQYF. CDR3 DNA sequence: TGTGCCAGCTCACACAACACCGGGACAGGGTCTTACGAGCAGTACTTC.